This TCR beta chain was observed in a study of T cells in Graves' hyperthyroidism and ophthalmopathy. TCR beta CDR3 regions were amplified from RNA transcripts. Initially, a first-round RT-PCR of the TCR CDR3 employed the HTBI primer set. TCRdb re-analysed the multiplex PCR reads in MiXCR, keeping a single row per CDR3 protein. The sample consists of over 700,000 distinct CDR3 sequences, approximately 36% of them appearing once. Those patients with uncontrolled infection, other autoimmune disease, pregnancy or lactation were excluded. V lost 6 bases, J lost 2 bases, and 13 bases lay in between. CDR1 and CDR2 (germline): SNHLY, FYNNEI. CDR3 length: 14 residues. The sample holds many counts of this clonotype.

The sequencing input was blood. This sequence was found in a woman aged 40 to 49 with Graves' hyperthyroidism. The J gene is TRBJ1-2, the V gene TRBV2; possible D gene TRBD1, 5 bases. CDR3 DNA: TGTGCCAGCAGCGCAAGACAGCTAAACTATGGCTACACCTTC. It is translated as CASSARQLNYGYTF.